This record covers a single TCR beta chain. As yet, its antigen is unknown. This entry comes from a study of CD8+CD57+ T cells in acquired aplastic anemia. Overall study context: Quantities of DNA derived from sorted CD4+ and CD8+ cells averaged roughly 3.4 ug. CD4+ cell libraries from healthy donors averaged approximately 10 million reads. Study-level points and caveats: Statistical testing detected no significant gap in CD8+ Simpson's diversity between patients and controls. Patients had roughly 31 CD8+ CDR3 sequences in common with controls (the shared set).

V lost 4 bases, J lost 2 bases, and 9 bases stayed unmatched. This CDR3 spans 17 amino acids. Germline V gives CDR1 SGDLS, CDR2 YYNGEE. Genomic DNA acted as the template from which TCR beta VDJ combination and CDR3 sequence profiling were carried out. MiXCR, applied by TCRdb to the reads, yields one record per CDR3 protein. The sample records roughly 190,000 distinct CDR3 sequences, around half being singletons. The TCR was taken from a human donor in good health, serving as a control. The chain employs TRBV9 and TRBJ2-2, with TRBD1 matching 9 bases. Sequencing used sorted CD4+, CD8+, or CD8+CD57+ T cells (not recorded which) from PBMCs. The CDR3 loop reads CASSSGQGKVNTGELFF. CDR3 in DNA: TGTGCCAGCAGCTCCGGACAGGGGAAGGTAAACACCGGGGAGCTGTTTTTT.